This note documents a single TCR beta chain sequence. Antigen specificity is unknown. This record belongs to a study of shared clonotypes between healthy human individuals. Overall study context: Donors were a couple of women and a few men aged 18 to 49. There were three CD4 naive, three CD4 memory, two CD8 naive and one CD8 memory plates per donor. Study findings and constraints: Naive subsets, compared against memory subsets, generally had larger estimated richness values. Naive CD4 clonotypes were shared across several donors at around 5.4%.

This table comes from immunoSEQ multiplex PCR, and its TCRdb copy is limited to in-frame clones, with some not included. Of 100,000 to 120,000 clones in the sample, roughly 70% were seen once. The receptor was derived from a woman in her twenties or thirties in good health. The sample comprised memory CD8+ T cells sorted from blood. As to subset: CD45RO+ cells pooled with CCR7-negative TemRA cells.

The CDR3 nucleotides read TGCGCCAGCACCGAAAGGGGGCGGCTAAACACCATATATTTT. Translated, it gives CASTERGRLNTIYF. The V call is TRBV10-1, the J call TRBJ1-3, with 7 bases matching TRBD1. Trimming removed 7 bases from V and 6 bases from J; junction bases left unmatched: 9. The CDR3 sequence is 14 residues long. CDR1 is WNHNN and CDR2 is SYGVQD in the germline V gene (reference sequence).